Listed below are T cell receptor beta chains from one sample, sequenced in a study of blood T cell repertoires in COVID-19. The protocol was immunoSEQ multiplex PCR, while the TCRdb copy is restricted to in-frame clones and leaves out a portion. Of a few hundred thousand clones detected, around 84% appear once; the ten largest clones hold 1.5% to 2%. The source material was PBMCs or T cells enriched from blood (not recorded which). The receptors originated from a man between 40 and 49 years old who had recovered from COVID-19. CDR3s include the opening cysteine and the closing phenylalanine or tryptophan. D genes are given only for firm matches. Not every row has a clone size; where given, it reads once, few, many or a size class.

D gene | J gene | V gene | clone size | CDR3 protein | CDR3 DNA
. | TRBJ2-4 | TRBV6-5 | . | CASSLQGVAKNIQYF | TGTGCCAGCAGCCTACAGGGAGTAGCCAAAAACATTCAGTACTTC
. | TRBJ1-2 | TRBV4-3 | . | CASSQDRIYGYTF | TGCGCCAGCAGCCAAGACCGTATCTATGGCTACACCTTC
. | TRBJ1-1 | TRBV5-1 | . | CASSLGRAEAFF | TGCGCCAGCAGCTTGGGGAGGGCAGAAGCTTTCTTT
TRBD2 | TRBJ2-3 | TRBV19 | . | CASSNGRLAVPSSTDTQYF | TGTGCCAGTAGCAACGGTCGGCTAGCGGTACCCAGTAGCACAGATACGCAGTATTTT
TRBD1 | TRBJ1-6 | TRBV9 | . | CASSAGTGLPPLHF | TGTGCCAGCAGCGCGGGGACAGGGTTACCACCCCTCCACTTT
TRBD1 | TRBJ1-5 | TRBV2 | . | CASSQNPGQGNNQPQHF | TGTGCCAGCAGTCAAAACCCGGGACAGGGGAACAATCAGCCCCAGCATTTT
. | TRBJ2-7 | TRBV28 | . | CASSFETGPYSYEQYF | TGTGCCAGCAGTTTCGAAACAGGACCTTACTCCTACGAGCAGTACTTC
. | TRBJ2-3 | TRBV5-1 | . | CASSLDASTTDTQYF | TGCGCCAGCAGCTTGGATGCGTCTACCACAGATACGCAGTATTTT
. | TRBJ2-7 | TRBV5-1 | . | CASRPFAGVRAYEQYF | TGCGCCAGCAGACCTTTTGCAGGGGTTAGAGCCTACGAGCAGTACTTC
. | TRBJ2-7 | TRBV19 | . | CASSNPGEVAYEQYF | TGTGCCAGCAGTAACCCTGGGGAGGTAGCCTACGAGCAGTACTTC
TRBD2 | TRBJ2-7 | TRBV7-9 | . | CASRGTSPYEQYF | TGTGCCAGCAGGGGGACTAGCCCCTACGAGCAGTACTTC
TRBD1 | TRBJ1-2 | TRBV18 | . | CASSPTLGQGGNYGYTF | TGTGCCAGCTCACCAACACTAGGACAGGGTGGGAACTATGGCTACACCTTC
TRBD2 | TRBJ2-7 | TRBV28 | few | CASSGTSPYPYEQYF | TGTGCCAGCAGCGGGACTAGCCCATACCCCTACGAGCAGTACTTC
TRBD1 | TRBJ2-5 | TRBV7-6 | . | CASSFQDRGNQETQYF | TGTGCCAGCAGCTTCCAGGACAGGGGGAACCAAGAGACCCAGTACTTC
. | TRBJ2-3 | TRBV27 | . | CASAQWAGLTDTQYF | TGTGCCAGCGCCCAGTGGGCGGGCCTCACAGATACGCAGTATTTT
TRBD1 | TRBJ1-1 | TRBV11-2 | . | CASRAGTGDWSEAFF | TGTGCCAGCAGGGCCGGGACAGGGGATTGGAGTGAAGCTTTCTTT
TRBD2 | TRBJ2-1 | TRBV29-1 | . | CSVRRVTSINEQFF | TGCAGCGTCCGACGGGTGACTAGCATCAATGAGCAGTTCTTC
. | TRBJ1-6 | TRBV3-1/TRBV3-2 | . | CASSQGGGSPLHF | TGTGCCAGCAGCCAAGGAGGGGGTTCACCCCTCCACTTT
TRBD2 | TRBJ2-1 | TRBV9 | . | CASSVMASGRAGNEQFF | TGTGCCAGCAGCGTAATGGCTAGCGGGAGAGCGGGCAATGAGCAGTTCTTC
. | TRBJ1-5 | TRBV28 | . | CASISGDQPQHF | TGTGCCAGCATATCAGGGGATCAGCCCCAGCATTTT
TRBD1 | TRBJ2-7 | TRBV6-6 | few | CASSYGTGFYEQYF | TGTGCCAGCAGTTACGGGACAGGGTTTTACGAGCAGTACTTC
TRBD1 | TRBJ2-1 | TRBV10-3 | . | CAMRSGTGIDSEQFF | TGTGCCATGAGATCCGGGACAGGGATCGATTCTGAGCAGTTCTTC
. | TRBJ2-1 | TRBV27 | . | CASSLSYLLALNEQFF | TGTGCCAGCAGTTTGAGCTACTTACTAGCTTTGAATGAGCAGTTCTTC
. | TRBJ2-4 | TRBV30 | . | CAWSGTVFKNIQYF | TGTGCCTGGAGTGGGACAGTGTTCAAAAACATTCAGTACTTC
TRBD1 | TRBJ1-2 | TRBV15 | . | CATSRDLPGGDTNGYTF | TGTGCCACCAGCAGAGATTTGCCAGGGGGCGATACTAATGGCTACACCTTC
TRBD2 | TRBJ2-3 | TRBV6-4 | . | CASTPGASGRADTQYF | TGTGCCAGCACCCCCGGGGCTAGCGGGAGGGCAGATACGCAGTATTTT
TRBD2 | TRBJ2-5 | TRBV24-1 | once | CATSSTSGNQETQYF | TGTGCCACCAGTTCCACTAGCGGCAACCAAGAGACCCAGTACTTC
. | TRBJ2-3 | TRBV6-5 | . | CASILAGTDTQYF | TGTGCCAGCATCCTAGCCGGGACAGATACGCAGTATTTT
TRBD1 | TRBJ2-3 | TRBV5-8 | . | CASSYNYRGQYTDTQYF | TGTGCCAGCAGCTACAATTACAGGGGCCAATACACAGATACGCAGTATTTT
TRBD2 | TRBJ2-5 | TRBV5-8 | . | CASSYYGTSGRETQYF | TGTGCCAGCAGCTACTACGGGACTAGCGGTCGAGAGACCCAGTACTTC
. | TRBJ1-4 | TRBV12-5 | . | CASGLVHWEDEKLFF | TGTGCTAGTGGTTTGGTACATTGGGAGGATGAAAAACTGTTTTTT
. | TRBJ1-3 | TRBV7-9 | . | CASSSPKSSGNTIYF | TGTGCCAGCAGCTCCCCAAAGAGCTCTGGAAACACCATATATTTT
TRBD1 | TRBJ1-3 | TRBV19 | once | CASTPPRGGNTIYF | TGTGCCAGTACCCCCCCCAGGGGGGGAAACACCATATATTTT
TRBD2 | TRBJ2-7 | TRBV19 | . | CASSLSGTSPGEQYF | TGTGCCAGTAGTTTATCCGGGACTAGCCCCGGGGAGCAGTACTTC
. | TRBJ2-2 | TRBV19 | . | CASSPSYGRGTGELFF | TGTGCCAGTAGTCCCTCTTACGGGCGAGGGACCGGGGAGCTGTTTTTT
TRBD1 | TRBJ2-7 | TRBV28 | . | CASSPWTGPAYEQYF | TGTGCCAGCAGTCCCTGGACAGGGCCCGCCTACGAGCAGTACTTC
TRBD1 | TRBJ1-6 | TRBV30 | . | CASGQGNSPLHF | TGTGCCTCGGGACAGGGGAATTCACCCCTCCACTTT
. | TRBJ2-3 | TRBV7-2 | . | CASSLLGFVLGSDTQYF | TGTGCCAGCAGCTTATTGGGCTTTGTACTAGGGTCAGATACGCAGTATTTT
. | TRBJ2-1 | TRBV11-2 | . | CASSVNNEQFF | TGTGCCAGCAGTGTAAACAATGAGCAGTTCTTC
TRBD1 | TRBJ2-5 | TRBV11-2 | . | CASSLTGDETQYF | TGTGCCAGCAGCTTAACAGGGGACGAGACCCAGTACTTC
TRBD2 | TRBJ2-5 | TRBV2 | . | CASSEGLAGTETQYF | TGTGCCAGCAGTGAGGGGCTAGCGGGAACAGAGACCCAGTACTTC
. | TRBJ1-1 | TRBV4-2 | few | CASSQDRSNTEAFF | TGTGCCAGCAGCCAAGATCGGTCGAACACTGAAGCTTTCTTT
TRBD1 | TRBJ2-3 | TRBV5-1 | . | CASSPGTGRTDTQYF | TGCGCCAGCAGCCCCGGGACAGGACGCACAGATACGCAGTATTTT
. | TRBJ1-2 | TRBV28 | once | CASSLLQGPYGYTF | TGTGCCAGCAGTTTACTACAGGGTCCCTATGGCTACACCTTC
. | TRBJ1-2 | TRBV6-2/TRBV6-3 | . | CASSIQPNYGYTF | TGTGCCAGCAGTATACAGCCTAACTATGGCTACACCTTC
. | TRBJ1-1 | TRBV27 | . | CASSLRGSTEAFF | TGTGCCAGCAGCCTCAGGGGTTCCACTGAAGCTTTCTTT
. | TRBJ2-7 | TRBV28 | . | CASSFGGPYEQYF | TGTGCCAGCAGTTTCGGGGGGCCCTACGAGCAGTACTTC
. | TRBJ1-2 | TRBV11-1 | . | CASSLLSNYGYTF | TGTGCCAGCAGCTTATTATCTAACTATGGCTACACCTTC
. | TRBJ1-1 | TRBV7-2 | once | CASSFVTDITEAFF | TGTGCCAGCAGCTTCGTGACAGATATCACTGAAGCTTTCTTT
. | TRBJ2-2 | TRBV7-2 | . | CASTRPGLTGELFF | TGTGCCAGCACAAGGCCAGGGTTAACCGGGGAGCTGTTTTTT
TRBD2 | TRBJ2-2 | TRBV5-1 | . | CASSLVLAGDLGELFF | TGCGCCAGCAGCTTGGTTTTAGCGGGGGATCTCGGGGAGCTGTTTTTT
. | TRBJ1-1 | TRBV4-1 | . | CASSPRAGAMNTEAFF | TGCGCCAGCAGCCCCCGTGCAGGGGCTATGAACACTGAAGCTTTCTTT
TRBD1 | TRBJ1-2 | TRBV5-4 | . | CASSLAGGGGYTF | TGTGCCAGCAGCTTGGCAGGGGGCGGGGGCTACACCTTC
TRBD2 | TRBJ2-1 | TRBV12-5 | . | CASGLGGYSGMKENEQFF | TGTGCTAGTGGTTTGGGGGGGTACAGCGGGATGAAGGAAAATGAGCAGTTCTTC
TRBD1 | TRBJ2-7 | TRBV6-5 | . | CASSPGQGAYEQYF | TGTGCCAGCAGTCCTGGACAGGGGGCGTACGAGCAGTACTTC
. | TRBJ1-1 | TRBV7-9 | . | CASSRGGVSNTEAFF | TGTGCCAGCAGCCGGGGGGGAGTTTCGAACACTGAAGCTTTCTTT
TRBD2 | TRBJ2-1 | TRBV30 | once | CAWSGKYLSRGGSYNEQFF | TGTGCCTGGAGTGGCAAGTACCTCTCCCGGGGGGGATCCTACAATGAGCAGTTCTTC
. | TRBJ1-1 | TRBV5-1 | . | CASSAYDRSVNTEAFF | TGCGCCAGCAGCGCGTATGACAGGTCAGTGAACACTGAAGCTTTCTTT
. | TRBJ1-1 | TRBV29-1 | . | CSAVRHPNTEAFF | TGCAGCGCTGTTCGACACCCGAACACTGAAGCTTTCTTT
. | TRBJ2-7 | TRBV6-5 | . | CASTSPQFLAYEQYF | TGTGCCAGCACCTCCCCCCAGTTCTTGGCCTACGAGCAGTACTTC